This TCR beta chain originates from a study of blood T cell repertoires in COVID-19. Study details: Acute and convalescent COVID-19 specimens originated in the United States, Italy and Spain.

Which cohort a participant joined came from the clinical history participants gave. J gave up 4 bases and V 4 bases, and 11 bases lay outside the gene matches. The CDR3 has 16 residues. Germline V CDR1 and CDR2: LNHNV, YYDKDF (reference sequence). This clone has just a few counts. Data came from immunoSEQ multiplex PCR; TCRdb stores just in-frame clones and leaves some out. The sample consists of fewer than 200,000 clones, over 75% of them appearing once. J is TRBJ2-3 and V is TRBV15; 7 bases map to TRBD2. What was sequenced was PBMCs or T cells enriched from blood (not recorded which). This TCR came from a woman aged 40-49 years with acute COVID-19. The CDR3 protein is CATSINRGGVADTQYF. The CDR3 DNA follows: TGTGCCACCAGCATTAATAGGGGAGGGGTTGCAGATACGCAGTATTTT. The full variable domain, with the rest looked up from reference TRBV15 and TRBJ2-3, is DAMVIQNPRYQVTQFGKPVTLSCSQTLNHNVMYWYQQKSSQAPKLLFHYYDKDFNNEADTPDNFQSRRPNTSFCFLDIRSPGLGDTAMYLCATSINRGGVADTQYFGPGTRLTVL.